Below are 32 T cell receptor beta chains sequenced from a single sample in a study of tissue T cells after allogeneic stem cell transplantation. Clones were read by immunoSEQ multiplex PCR, and TCRdb kept only the in-frame ones, dropping some. The table has about 22,000 clones, over 60% seen once. The sequenced sample was spleen. The receptors derive from a female BALB/c mouse in good health. Mouse strain MHC haplotype: H2-d.

With respect to this clone: The gene names given are mouse names. The read stops 1 residue short of the end of the CDR3; the missing end is completed from the germline J gene. This chain connects TRBV5 to TRBJ2-5; D perhaps matches TRBD2 (6 bases). Trimming cost V 3 bases and J 2 bases, with 9 bases left between them. This CDR3 has 14 residues. From germline, CDR1 is LGHNA and CDR2 YNLKQL (reference sequence). CDR3 bases read: TGTGCCAGCAGCCAGGGACTTATCCAAGACACCCAGTAC. Protein sequence: CASSQGLIQDTQY. Given in full, the CDR3 is CASSQGLIQDTQYF.

Turning to this clone: Mouse gene names and germline throughout. The sequence runs out 1 residue before the end of the CDR3; the remainder is reconstructed from the germline J gene. The rearrangement joins TRBV4 to TRBJ1-2; possible D gene TRBD1, 5 bases. V lost 5 bases and J lost 7, with 11 bases in between. CDR1 and CDR2 from the germline V gene are LGHDT and YNNKQL (reference sequence). The CDR3 is 12 amino acids. Partial CDR3 DNA: TGTGCCAGCAGCCTCACAGGTGTCGACTACACC. Translation gives CASSLTGVDYT. The complete CDR3 sequence is CASSLTGVDYTF.

Concerning this clone: Mouse gene names apply. The read comes to an end 1 residue before the CDR3 does, leaving the germline J gene to fill in the end. The chain employs TRBV14 and TRBJ1-4; TRBD1 matches 10 bases. This CDR3 region has 16 residues. J lost 2 bases, V lost 2 bases, and 3 bases had no gene match. The germline gives CDR1 SGHDT, CDR2 FRDEAV. The CDR3 sequence is CASSLGTGESNERLFF. CDR3 DNA, as far as it was read: TGTGCCAGCAGTTTGGGGACAGGGGAATCCAACGAAAGATTATTT.

This clone appeared a single time. Gene names are the mouse ones. The read gets to within 1 residue of the CDR3 end, and the germline J gene fills in the rest. This rearrangement joins TRBV5 to TRBJ2-2, with a possible D match to TRBD2 (6 bases). Trimming took 0 bases from V and 4 from J, leaving 12 bases between them. This CDR3 is 16 amino acids long. Germline CDR1 and CDR2: LGHNA and YNLKQL (reference sequence). CDR3 DNA, as far as it was read: TGTGCCAGCAGCCAAGAGCTGGGGATGGTCACCGGGCAGCTCTAC. Amino acid sequence: CASSQELGMVTGQLY. The entire CDR3 sequence reads CASSQELGMVTGQLYF.

About this clone: Gene names refer to mouse genes. The sequenced fragment ends 1 residue before the CDR3 boundary, so the rest is inferred from the germline J gene. The chain employs TRBV19 and TRBJ1-6, with D possibly TRBD1 on 6 matching bases. TRBJ1-6 is annotated as an ORF whose role is uncertain. CDR3 length equals 15 residues. The V gene lost 1 base and the J gene lost 6 bases, with 11 bases spanning the gap. Germline V lookup: CDR1 FNHDT, CDR2 SITEND (reference sequence). CDR3 loop: CASSIKAGVNSPLYF. The CDR3 bases that were read are TGTGCCAGCAGTATAAAGGCAGGGGTTAATTCGCCCCTCTAC.

This clone was detected a few times. Germline and genes: mouse. The read finishes 1 residue shy of the CDR3 end, and the germline J gene is used to complete it. The V gene is TRBV20, the J gene TRBJ1-4; D remains unclear. V lost 2 bases and J lost 0, with 4 bases in between. The CDR3 runs 13 residues. The germline gives CDR1 GFQATS, CDR2 STVNSAI. The sequenced CDR3 bases are TGTGGTGCTAGGACAGTTTCCAACGAAAGATTATTT. This translates into CGARTVSNERLF. In full, the CDR3 reads CGARTVSNERLFF.

About this clone itself: Germline and genes here are mouse. The read ends 1 residue before the CDR3 terminus; that terminus is restored from the germline J gene. This chain uses TRBV5 with TRBJ2-4, with D perhaps TRBD1 (6 bases). This CDR3 has 13 residues. V shed 2 bases and J shed 3 bases, with 6 bases lying between them. Germline-derived CDR1 and CDR2 are LGHNA and YNLKQL (reference sequence). The CDR3 protein is CASSQTGQNTLYF. The covered CDR3 bases are TGTGCCAGCAGCCAAACAGGGCAAAACACCTTGTAC.

To note about this clone: Gene and germline names: mouse. The CDR3 is cut off 1 residue early in the read; its end comes from the germline J gene. V usage is TRBV13-2 and J usage is TRBJ1-2, with 10 bases matching TRBD1. Germline CDR1 reads NNHNN; CDR2 reads SYGAGS (reference sequence). This CDR3 is 15 amino acids long. The V and J ends lost 3 bases and 2 bases, in that order; junction bases with no gene match: 4. This CDR3 is CASGGRQGANSDYTF. Partial CDR3 DNA: TGTGCCAGCGGTGGACGACAGGGGGCGAACTCCGACTACACC.

Concerning this clone itself: Gene names and germline refer to mouse. The CDR3 extends 1 residue past the end of the read, so its final part is completed from the germline J gene. The chain uses TRBV1 and TRBJ2-2; D may match TRBD1 or TRBD2 (6 bases each). The V and J ends lost 0 bases and 0 bases respectively, with 11 bases between them. Germline CDR1 reads NSQYPW; CDR2 reads LRSPGD (reference sequence). The CDR3 length is 17 residues. The chain's CDR3 is CTCSAEEGGANTGQLYF. CDR3 bases read: TGCACCTGCAGTGCAGAAGAGGGGGGAGCAAACACCGGGCAGCTCTAC.

Turning to this clone: The genes are named according to mouse. The read gets to within 1 residue of the CDR3 end, and the germline J gene fills in the rest. The J gene is TRBJ2-5, the V gene TRBV5, with 8 bases that match TRBD2. The germline CDR1 and CDR2 sequences are LGHNA and YNLKQL (reference sequence). V shed 2 bases and J 5 bases; nucleotides not matched to a gene: 6. This CDR3 has 15 amino acids. The sequenced part of the CDR3 DNA is TGTGCCAGCAGCCAACCCGGGACTGGAAGAGACACCCAGTAC. It is translated as CASSQPGTGRDTQY. The complete CDR3 sequence is CASSQPGTGRDTQYF.

This clone has more than one count but fewer than ten. Gene names follow the mouse nomenclature. The CDR3 end falls 1 residue outside the read, so it is completed with the germline J gene. The chain couples TRBV19 to TRBJ1-3; weak D call: TRBD1 (5 bases). Germline V gene sequence: CDR1 FNHDT, CDR2 SITEND (reference sequence). The CDR3 totals 15 residues. Trimming shortened V by 1 base and J by 4 bases, and 12 bases separated the two germline ends. Partial CDR3 DNA: TGTGCCAGCAGTATAAGCCAGGGAATAGGAAATACGCTCTAT. Translated: CASSISQGIGNTLY. The whole CDR3 protein reads CASSISQGIGNTLYF.

A word on this clone: Gene names denote mouse genes. Read sequence stops 1 residue before the CDR3 end, and the germline J gene provides the missing end. The rearrangement uses TRBV31 and TRBJ2-7, with 11 bases identical to TRBD2. This CDR3 has 14 amino acids. The germline gives CDR1 GKSSPN, CDR2 SITVG. Trimming cost V 3 bases and J 3 bases; bases outside gene matches: 4. Partial CDR3 DNA: TGTGCCTGGAGGGACTGGGGGGCCTACTATGAACAGTAC. Amino acid sequence: CAWRDWGAYYEQY. The complete CDR3 protein is CAWRDWGAYYEQYF.

This clone was seen more than once but under ten times. Genes here carry mouse names. The missing CDR3 end, 1 residue past where the read stops, is filled in from the germline J gene. The rearrangement joins TRBV13-2 to TRBJ2-7; perhaps TRBD1 as D (6 bases). Germline loops: CDR1 NNHNN, CDR2 SYGAGS (reference sequence). V shed 4 bases and J shed 6 bases, with 14 bases lying between them. The CDR3 length is 13 residues. The chain's CDR3 is CASGLTGGGEQYF. The CDR3 DNA, read in part, is TGTGCCAGCGGTCTGACAGGAGGAGGTGAACAGTAC.

This clone was detected once. Germline and genes here are mouse. The read falls 1 residue short of the CDR3 end, and the missing part is taken from the germline J gene. This chain uses TRBV13-2 with TRBJ2-5; 12 bases are shared with TRBD2. Germline trimming cut 1 base from V and 2 bases from J; bases unmatched to any gene: 2. CDR3 length: 16 residues. Germline V lookup: CDR1 NNHNN, CDR2 SYGAGS (reference sequence). The sequenced part of the CDR3 DNA is TGTGCCAGCGGTGATCGACTGGGGGGGCGCCAAGACACCCAGTAC. Encoded protein: CASGDRLGGRQDTQY. The whole CDR3 protein reads CASGDRLGGRQDTQYF.

This clone was recorded once. Genes and germline are mouse. The CDR3 end is not reached by the read, which stops 1 residue before it; the germline J gene fills it in. This chain links TRBV13-2 with TRBJ2-1, with 10 bases identical to TRBD1. The ends lost 3 bases at V and 7 bases at J; junction bases unmatched: 1. Germline-derived CDR1 and CDR2 are NNHNN and SYGAGS (reference sequence). The CDR3 runs 13 residues. The CDR3 is CASGAGQGAEQFF. The sequenced CDR3 bases are TGTGCCAGCGGTGCGGGACAGGGGGCTGAGCAGTTC.

Of note for this clone: Gene names are the mouse ones. The sequenced CDR3 bases are TGTGCCAGCAGAGTCTGGGGGGGCGAGGGAGAACAGTAC. It is translated as CASRVWGGEGEQY. The full-length CDR3 reads as CASRVWGGEGEQYF. The chain employs TRBV4 and TRBJ2-7; 10 nucleotides line up with TRBD2. The sequenced fragment ends 1 residue before the CDR3 boundary, so the rest is inferred from the germline J gene. After removal of 6 bases from V and 7 bases from J, the junction contained 9 bases not matched to a gene. The CDR3 has 14 amino acids. Germline V CDR1 and CDR2: LGHDT, YNNKQL (reference sequence).

Note on this clone: Genes here carry mouse names. Read coverage stops 1 residue before the CDR3 terminus; the germline J gene supplies the remainder. This sequence joins TRBV19 and TRBJ1-1, with TRBD1 identical over 10 bases. This CDR3 has 16 amino acids. The germline V gene has CDR1 FNHDT and CDR2 SITEND (reference sequence). The V gene end was trimmed by 1 base and the J gene end by 4 bases; junction bases not matched to a gene: 7. CDR3 DNA, as far as it was read: TGTGCCAGCAGTATACGACAGGGGGCGGTCCTCACAGAAGTCTTC. Translation: CASSIRQGAVLTEVF. The entire CDR3 protein is CASSIRQGAVLTEVFF.

Remarks on this clone: The germline and genes are mouse ones. The read halts 1 residue ahead of the CDR3 end, with the missing end drawn from the germline J gene. This chain links TRBV13-3 with TRBJ2-4, with D uncertain. V was trimmed by 4 bases and J by 2 bases, leaving 5 bases between them. The CDR3 has 12 amino acids. The germline gives CDR1 NNHDY, CDR2 SYVADS. CDR3: CASSPNQNTLYF. The CDR3 DNA, read in part, is TGTGCCAGCAGTCCCAATCAAAACACCTTGTAC.

With respect to this clone: Gene names follow the mouse nomenclature. The sequence runs out 1 residue before the end of the CDR3; the remainder is reconstructed from the germline J gene. The chain joins TRBV19 to TRBJ2-4; TRBD2 might be the D (6 bases). CDR1 is FNHDT and CDR2 is SITEND in the germline V gene (reference sequence). The CDR3 has 15 amino acids. Trimming took off 2 bases at V and 0 bases at J, with 10 bases between the two ends. The CDR3 loop reads CASSISGESQNTLYF. Incomplete CDR3 DNA: TGTGCCAGCAGTATTTCTGGGGAGAGTCAAAACACCTTGTAC.

With regard to this clone: The listed genes are named as in mouse. The read comes to an end 1 residue before the CDR3 does, leaving the germline J gene to fill in the end. This chain connects TRBV1 to TRBJ1-3; the match to TRBD1 covers 7 bases. The junction had 4 bases not matched to a gene; V was cut back by 8 bases and J by 0 bases. The germline V gene has CDR1 NSQYPW and CDR2 LRSPGD (reference sequence). The CDR3 runs to 14 residues. The CDR3 is CTCRGQNSGNTLYF. The DNA read from the CDR3 is TGCACCTGCCGGGGACAGAATTCTGGAAATACGCTCTAT.

Comment on this clone: The gene names here belong to mouse. The sequenced CDR3 bases are TGTGCCAGCAGTGATGCCGGCAGGGGGGTTTCTGGAAATACGCTCTAT. Amino acid sequence: CASSDAGRGVSGNTLY. The whole CDR3 region reads CASSDAGRGVSGNTLYF. V gene TRBV13-1 combines with J gene TRBJ1-3; 7 positions agree with TRBD1. Coverage ceases 1 residue before the CDR3 finishes, and the germline J gene fills in the end. Trimming removed 0 bases from V and 0 bases from J; junction bases left unmatched: 6. The CDR3 is 17 residues long. Germline-derived CDR1 and CDR2 are NSHNY and SYGAGN.

Note on this clone: The germline and genes are mouse ones. Partial CDR3 DNA: TGTGCTAGCAGTTTATGGGGCAGGGGGCCCTCAGAAGTCTTC. The encoded protein is CASSLWGRGPSEVF. The full CDR3 sequence reads CASSLWGRGPSEVFF. The chain joins TRBV29 to TRBJ1-1, with TRBD1 matching over 8 bases. The read finishes 1 residue shy of the CDR3 end, and the germline J gene is used to complete it. The J segment lost 6 bases and the V segment lost 1 base, leaving 7 bases of the junction unmatched. The CDR3 extends over 15 amino acids. The germline CDR1 and CDR2 sequences are MSHET and SYDVDS.

As to this clone: Gene names are mouse gene names. The sequence runs out 1 residue before the end of the CDR3; the remainder is reconstructed from the germline J gene. V usage is TRBV20 and J usage is TRBJ2-5, with D perhaps TRBD1 or TRBD2 (5 bases each). V was cut by 4 bases and J by 0 bases, with 8 bases left in between. Germline V gives CDR1 GFQATS, CDR2 STVNSAI. This CDR3 contains 13 residues. Incomplete CDR3 DNA: TGTGGTGCTAAGGGGCTTAACCAAGACACCCAGTAC. Translated: CGAKGLNQDTQY. The complete CDR3 sequence is CGAKGLNQDTQYF. Full variable domain (remainder filled in from reference TRBV20 and TRBJ2-5): GALVYQYPRRTICKSGTSMRMECQAVGFQATSVAWYRQSPQKTFELIALSTVNSAIKYEQNFTQEKFPISHPNLSFSSMTVLNAYLEDRGLYLCGAKGLNQDTQYFGPGTRLLVL.

There are a few counts of this clone. Mouse names are used for the genes. Read sequence stops 1 residue before the CDR3 end, and the germline J gene provides the missing end. Different DNA sequences within this sample yield the same CDR3. The J gene is TRBJ2-3, the V gene TRBV13-2, with 7 bases lining up with TRBD2. This CDR3 contains 14 residues. The ends lost 3 bases at V and 0 bases at J; junction bases unmatched: 1. Germline V gives CDR1 NNHNN, CDR2 SYGAGS (reference sequence). CDR3 DNA, as far as it was read: TGTGCCAGCGGTGGGACTGGTAGTGCAGAAACGCTGTAT. Its protein product is CASGGTGSAETLY. The whole CDR3 protein is CASGGTGSAETLYF.

As for this clone: Gene and germline names: mouse. The read ends 1 residue shy of where the CDR3 ends; the end is completed using the germline J gene. The rearrangement links TRBV13-3 to TRBJ1-5; possibly TRBD1 for D (6 bases). The CDR3 spans 14 residues. V was shortened by 6 bases and J by 0 bases, with 10 bases between the two germline ends. CDR1 and CDR2 from the germline V gene are NNHDY and SYVADS. The CDR3 loop is CASNGQFNNQAPLF. The CDR3 bases that were read are TGTGCCAGCAACGGACAGTTTAACAACCAGGCTCCGCTT.

Notes on this clone: Gene names denote mouse genes. The CDR3 extends 1 residue past the end of the read, so its final part is completed from the germline J gene. The rearrangement joins TRBV13-1 to TRBJ1-2, with TRBD1 matching over 11 bases. Germline lookup yields CDR1 NSHNY and CDR2 SYGAGN. The CDR3 totals 15 residues. Trimming took 0 bases from V and 4 from J; bases not matched to a gene: 2. CDR3 in amino acids: CASSDAGTGGSDYTF. The part of the CDR3 DNA that was read is TGTGCCAGCAGTGATGCAGGGACAGGGGGCTCCGACTACACC.

The table lists this clone with a few counts. The gene symbols are mouse symbols. The CDR3 goes on 1 residue after the read ends, and that part is filled in from the germline J gene. The chain employs TRBV13-1 and TRBJ2-7; the D is unclear. This CDR3 has 13 residues. Trimming removed 1 base at V and 1 base at J, with 6 bases between. Germline V CDR1 and CDR2: NSHNY, SYGAGN. Here the CDR3 reads CASSDSGSYEQYF. The CDR3 DNA, read in part, is TGTGCCAGCAGTGATTCTGGATCCTATGAACAGTAC.

Concerning this clone itself: Gene names follow the mouse nomenclature. The read finishes 1 residue shy of the CDR3 end, and the germline J gene is used to complete it. The chain has TRBV4 and TRBJ2-3; D gene uncertain. The CDR3 is 14 residues long. Trimming cost V 5 bases and J 0 bases, with 9 bases left between them. Germline V gene data show CDR1 as LGHDT and CDR2 as YNNKQL (reference sequence). The CDR3 loop is CASSVTTSAETLYF. Incomplete CDR3 DNA: TGTGCCAGCAGCGTGACAACTAGTGCAGAAACGCTGTAT.

As concerns this clone: The listed genes are named as in mouse. The read terminates 1 residue ahead of where the CDR3 ends, so the germline J gene completes it. V gene TRBV13-1 combines with J gene TRBJ1-5; possibly TRBD1 for D (6 bases). Trimming took 0 bases from V and 0 from J, leaving 10 bases between them. CDR1 is NSHNY and CDR2 is SYGAGN in the germline V gene. The CDR3 extends over 16 amino acids. CDR3 DNA, as far as it was read: TGTGCCAGCAGTGATGCCTGGACAGATAACAACCAGGCTCCGCTT. It is translated as CASSDAWTDNNQAPL. The entire CDR3 sequence reads CASSDAWTDNNQAPLF.

In the case of this clone: Gene names are the mouse ones. From the germline J gene comes the end of the CDR3, since the read stops 1 residue before it. The V and J genes are TRBV5 and TRBJ1-4; the D gene is possibly TRBD1 (5 bases). CDR1 and CDR2 from the germline V gene are LGHNA and YNLKQL (reference sequence). V gave up 3 bases and J gave up 3 bases, with 5 bases separating them. The CDR3 totals 13 residues. CDR3 bases read: TGTGCCAGCAGCCACAGGGCCAACGAAAGATTATTT. Translating gives CASSHRANERLF. The whole CDR3 is CASSHRANERLFF.

Notes on this clone: The germline and genes are mouse ones. The observed sequence ends 1 residue before the CDR3 terminus, with the missing tail filled in from the germline J gene. The J gene is TRBJ2-7, the V gene TRBV4; the match to TRBD2 covers 8 bases. CDR3 size: 13 residues. With V trimmed by 7 bases and J by 0 bases, 2 bases remained unmatched. Germline-derived CDR1 and CDR2 are LGHDT and YNNKQL (reference sequence). The part of the CDR3 DNA that was read is TGTGCCAGCAAGACTGGGGTCTCCTATGAACAGTAC. Its protein product is CASKTGVSYEQY. The CDR3 in its entirety is CASKTGVSYEQYF.

Concerning this clone itself: Mouse names are used for the genes. Sequencing ends 1 residue short of the CDR3 end; the germline J gene provides the rest. The chain links TRBV13-2 to TRBJ1-5, with D tentatively TRBD1 (6 bases). CDR1 is NNHNN and CDR2 is SYGAGS in the germline V gene (reference sequence). The CDR3 consists of 15 residues. V was shortened by 6 bases and J by 0 bases, with 13 bases between the two germline ends. CDR3 loop: CASDGDNNNNQAPLF. The sequenced part of the CDR3 DNA is TGTGCCAGCGACGGGGACAACAATAACAACCAGGCTCCGCTT.